This T cell receptor (beta chain) is drawn from a study of blood T cell repertoires in COVID-19. Study information: Acute and convalescent COVID-19 specimens originated in the United States, Italy and Spain.

TCRdb keeps only in-frame clones here, not all; method: immunoSEQ multiplex PCR. The sample holds about 87,000 clones; around 85% are singletons and the top ten take 3% to 3.5%. Looked up from germline, CDR1 is MDHEN and CDR2 is SYDVKM. The CDR3 is 15 amino acids. The V and J ends lost 5 bases and 8 bases, in that order; junction bases with no gene match: 7. The Seattle patients joined while their infection was active and were tracked longitudinally afterward. Source material: peripheral blood. This sequence originates from a woman older than 75 with COVID-19, enrolled during active disease. The rearrangement links TRBV28 to TRBJ1-4, with 11 bases aligning to TRBD1. The CDR3 is CASSISGTGGEKLFF. CDR3 nucleotide sequence: TGTGCCAGCAGTATCTCCGGGACAGGGGGGGAAAAACTGTTTTTT.